This TCR beta chain was identified in a study of blood T cell repertoires in COVID-19. Study context: COVID-19 samples collected from the United States, Italy and Spain covered acute and convalescent phases. T cells, B-cell-depleted T cells, or PBMCs provided the cDNA or gDNA that served as material.

Recruited during active infection, patients (from Seattle) were subsequently followed longitudinally. Original analysis: Amplification of reference gene primers provided the estimated nucleated cell counts. Profiling relied on immunoSEQ multiplex PCR, and the TCRdb table lists in-frame clones only, not all of them. V and J calls and clone size are copied from that table; D and trimming were computed from the DNA. The sample has hundreds of thousands of clones, about 84% seen once. CDR3 length: 15 amino acids. Germline loops: CDR1 SGHRS, CDR2 YFSETQ. Trimming cost V 0 bases and J 3 bases, with 9 bases left between them.

The receptor was isolated from a woman of 80 years or more with COVID-19, enrolled during active disease. This rearrangement joins TRBV5-1 to TRBJ2-2; no definite D call. The source material was peripheral blood. DNA for the CDR3: TGCGCCAGCAGCTTGGACGTAGTAGACACCGGGGAGCTGTTTTTT. It yields the protein CASSLDVVDTGELFF.